This TCR beta chain is from a study of shared clonotypes between healthy human individuals. Study-wide background: Those who served as donors were a couple of women and three men between the ages of 18 and 49. Study-wide results and limits: How much donors shared clonotypes was expected to be affected by sequencing depth.

Germline assignment: CDR1 LNHDA and CDR2 SQIVND (reference sequence). The V segment lost 7 bases and the J segment 1 base; nucleotides outside the gene matches: 6. CDR3 length equals 14 residues. Unsorted PBMC replicate PCRs used approximately 300 ng DNA, tens of thousands of T cell genomes. The sequenced material, unsorted PBMC DNA, was run on ten immunoSEQ deep assay plates. The table came from immunoSEQ multiplex PCR; TCRdb's copy has only in-frame clones and leaves some out. Of about 490,000 clones in the sample, approximately 78% were seen once. This clone was recorded a few times. The target antigen is unknown.

The sequenced sample was PBMCs. The receptor was derived from a woman between 40 and 55 years old in good health. Some clones in this sample may be carry-over from other donors' samples. This rearrangement joins TRBV19 to TRBJ1-2; 7 nucleotides agree with TRBD1. For the CDR3, the DNA is TGTGCCAGTAATGGGGACAGAGTTAACTATGGCTACACCTTC. This codes for CASNGDRVNYGYTF.